This T cell receptor (beta chain) was identified during a study of blood T cells in healthy people across ages (dated by TCRdb to the mid-2010s). For context, the study as a whole: Template switching captured roughly one uniquely barcoded TCR beta cDNA molecule per two T cells in model experiments. To avoid experimental bias, donors of different ages were distributed randomly across sequencing lanes. The donors were split into four age groups: young (average 16 years), middle-aged (about 40), aged (approximately 60) and long-lived (over 75). To track age-related changes in TCR beta repertoire diversity, the study relied on deep sequencing normalized with unique cDNA molecular identifiers. The study analyzed two additional independent replicas of 1 million unique cDNA reads from the same blood draw for two donors, one aged 18 to 30 and one aged 80 or older.

This clonotype was detected many times. No cognate antigen has been identified for it. No base quality information exists; no much larger clone differs at one position. Donors were 39 systemically healthy Caucasian individuals from Russia aged roughly 6 to 90 years. Roughly 10 milliliters of peripheral blood were collected from each donor into EDTA-treated Vacutainer tubes. Ficoll-Paque density-gradient centrifugation was used to isolate PBMCs, with at least 7 million obtained per sample. Total RNA, at least 5 micrograms per sample, was extracted from PBMCs with Trizol reagent. For every donor, flow cytometry on a PBMC aliquot measured the percentage of naive CD45RAhigh/CD27high T cells. The germline ends are 12 bases apart after V is trimmed by 5 bases and J by 4 bases. The cysteine opens and the phenylalanine closes a CDR3 of 14 amino acids. Only the CDR3 part of the read is kept: 42 bases, read in frame from the first base. The germline V gene provides CDR1 KGHDR and CDR2 SFDVKD.

What the study reported, not specific to this receptor: Because donor CMV infection status was unknown, age-related changes in expanded clonotypes were potentially confounded. As age increased, observed TCR beta diversity per million T cells dropped in a roughly linear way, and a significant reduction was already evident by age 40. Bulk unsorted PBMC profiling prevented conclusive comparison of naive and antigen-experienced compartments. Observed TCR beta diversity correlated strongly with the percentage of naive T cells measured by flow cytometry. Compared with the aged group, the long-lived group had more naive CD4+ T cells, fewer expanded clones and increased TCR diversity, a pattern suggesting age selection. Estimates of total diversity based on one million sequenced T cells were regarded as lower bounds and as underestimates.

Library preparation was by 5' RACE. TCRdb lists the instrument as Illumina HiSeq 2500. A second PCR of roughly 7 to 12 cycles was performed with a sample-barcoded 5' primer and a J-beta primer mix. Each TCR beta cDNA molecule received a unique molecular identifier from a template-switch 5' adaptor carrying 12 random nucleotides. Each sample yielded at least 2.5 million CDR3-containing paired-end reads. The Mint cDNA synthesis kit, primed by a TRBC-specific oligonucleotide, was used to synthesize first-strand cDNA from all RNA. After uracil-DNA glycosylase treatment, a first 18-cycle PCR used universal primers M1SS and BC2_uni_R on all cDNA. Per the authors' processing: For normalization, 1 million high-quality reads, each with a distinct molecular identifier, were randomly selected from each sample. Instead of being binned into consensus sequences, reads with shared molecular identifiers were discarded. MiTCR, with a Q25 quality threshold and the strictest error-elimination algorithm, was used for CDR3 identification, clonotype clustering and error correction. Lower-bound total TCR beta diversity was estimated with a nonparametric unseen species model using Euler transformation. The public sequencing data were trimmed at Q25 with fastp and processed into clonotypes with MiXCR by TCRdb, which kept only in-frame beta chains. Entries that share a CDR3 protein sequence are merged under the most common genes and DNA. TCRdb, not the original authors, processed these V and J calls. For this sample the table gives 1,100,000 or so distinct CDR3 sequences, of which 40% to 55% were detected only once. The ten largest clones represent approximately 20% of the sample.

The sequencing sample was made of blood. The sequence derives from a woman between 55 and 75 years old in good health. The rearranged segments are TRBV24-1 and TRBJ2-3; matching of 5 bases hints at TRBD2 as the D gene. CDR3 sequence: CATSGTPGADTQYF. The bases are TGTGCCACCAGTGGGACTCCGGGCGCAGATACGCAGTATTTT.